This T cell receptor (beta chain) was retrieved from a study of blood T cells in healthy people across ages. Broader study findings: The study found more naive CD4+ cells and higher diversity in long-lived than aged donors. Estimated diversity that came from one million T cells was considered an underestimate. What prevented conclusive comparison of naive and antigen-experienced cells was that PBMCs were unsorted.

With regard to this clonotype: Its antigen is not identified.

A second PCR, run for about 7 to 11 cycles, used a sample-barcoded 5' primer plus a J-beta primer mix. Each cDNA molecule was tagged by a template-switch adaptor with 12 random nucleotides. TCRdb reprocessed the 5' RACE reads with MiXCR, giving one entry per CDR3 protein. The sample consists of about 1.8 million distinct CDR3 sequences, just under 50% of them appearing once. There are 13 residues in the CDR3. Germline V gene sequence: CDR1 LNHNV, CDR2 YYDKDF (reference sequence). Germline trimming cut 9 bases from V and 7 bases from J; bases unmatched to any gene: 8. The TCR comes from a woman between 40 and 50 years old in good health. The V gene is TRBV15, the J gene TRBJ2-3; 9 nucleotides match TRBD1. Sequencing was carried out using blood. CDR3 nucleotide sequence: TGTGCCACTCTCGGGACAGGGAAACATACGCAGTATTTT. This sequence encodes CATLGTGKHTQYF.